This is a list of T cell receptor beta chains from one sample in a study of spatial heterogeneity in lung cancer. TCRdb itself ran the 5' RACE reads through MiXCR, one entry per CDR3 protein. The sample consists of around 47,000 distinct CDR3 sequences, 6% to 8.5% of them appearing once. The specimen comprised PBMCs, sampled at follow-up. The source is a female donor with early-stage non-small cell lung cancer. Each CDR3 is given with its conserved first and last residue. A D gene is named only where the DNA matches it firmly. The size entry is marked missing in some rows and otherwise reads once, few, many or a size class.

D gene	V gene	J gene	clone size	CDR3 DNA	CDR3 protein
TRBD2	TRBV20-1	TRBJ2-7	.	TGCAGTGCTAGAGGACCGGAGGGACTAGCGGGCCACTCGGTCTACGAGCAGTACTTC	CSARGPEGLAGHSVYEQYF
.	TRBV24-1	TRBJ1-1	few	TGTGCCACCCGAGGAGGACAAAACACTGAAGCTTTCTTT	CATRGGQNTEAFF
.	TRBV29-1	TRBJ2-2	many	TGCAGCGTTGTCGGGGATATGAACACCGGGGAGCTGTTTTTT	CSVVGDMNTGELFF
TRBD1	TRBV6-5	TRBJ1-2	few	TGTGCCAGCAGCTGGACAGGGGAAGGCTACACCTTC	CASSWTGEGYTF
.	TRBV7-9	TRBJ2-6	many	TGTGCCAGCAGCCGGGACTGGGGCTTAACTGGGGCCAACGTCCTGACTTTC	CASSRDWGLTGANVLTF
.	TRBV10-3	TRBJ2-5	.	TGTGCCATCAGTGAGTCGACTGGGGACACAGGGACCCAGTACTTC	CAISESTGDTGTQYF
TRBD2	TRBV3-1	TRBJ2-5	many	TGTGCCAGCAGCCAAGGGACTAGCGGGGGGGCCGGGATGAAGACCCAGTACTTC	CASSQGTSGGAGMKTQYF
.	TRBV12-3/TRBV12-4	TRBJ2-3	many	TGTGCCAGCAGCCTCACCGTCCCCACAGATACGCAGTATTTT	CASSLTVPTDTQYF
.	TRBV29-1	TRBJ1-3	many	TGCAGCGTTGAAGACACAGGGTCCGGAAACACCATATATTTT	CSVEDTGSGNTIYF
.	TRBV7-2	TRBJ1-4	.	TGTGCCAGCAGAGGGTCGGGGGCAGGAGAAAAACTGTTTTTT	CASRGSGAGEKLFF
TRBD2	TRBV11-2	TRBJ2-7	many	TGTGCCAGCAGCTTTACTAGCGGGGGTTACGAGCAGTACTTC	CASSFTSGGYEQYF
.	TRBV3-1	TRBJ2-5	many	TGTGCCAGCAGCCAAGATTGGGCGGACCAAGAGACCCAGTACTTC	CASSQDWADQETQYF
.	TRBV20-1	TRBJ2-7	few	TGCAGTGCTAGAGAGTCGCTTACCGGGGAGCAGTACTTC	CSARESLTGEQYF
.	TRBV6-4	TRBJ2-2	many	TGTGCCAGCACCCCCGATGGGGCCGGGGAGCTGTTTTTT	CASTPDGAGELFF
.	TRBV7-2	TRBJ1-1	few	TGTGCCAGCAGCTTAGCCGGGGTCATGAACACTGAAGCTTTCTTT	CASSLAGVMNTEAFF
.	TRBV20-1	TRBJ2-5	few	TGCAGTGCTAGAACCGGGACCCATTGGTTTGAGACCCAGTACTTC	CSARTGTHWFETQYF
TRBD2	TRBV6-1	TRBJ2-5	many	TGTGCCAGCACTGCGGGACTAGCGGGGGAAGAGACCCAGTACTTC	CASTAGLAGEETQYF
TRBD1	TRBV11-2	TRBJ2-1	.	TGTGCCAGCAGCACGTACAGGGGCCACTTTGGCAATGAGCAGTTCTTC	CASSTYRGHFGNEQFF
TRBD2	TRBV2	TRBJ2-3	many	TGTGCCAGCAGTGGGACTAGCGGGGGAGGAGATACGCAGTATTTT	CASSGTSGGGDTQYF
.	TRBV20-1	TRBJ1-4	many	TGCAGTGCCCCCGTTTTCGGACAGCTGTTTTTT	CSAPVFGQLFF
TRBD1	TRBV5-1	TRBJ2-4	many	TGCGCCAGCAGCATCGGGACAGCTAAAAACATTCAGTACTTC	CASSIGTAKNIQYF
TRBD1	TRBV5-1	TRBJ2-3	.	TGCGCCAGCAGCTTGCAGGGGGAGACGAGCACAGATACGCAGTATTTT	CASSLQGETSTDTQYF
TRBD2	TRBV29-1	TRBJ2-7	.	TGCAGCGCCAAAGGCCACCGGGGGGGCGACTACGAGCAGTACTTC	CSAKGHRGGDYEQYF
TRBD1	TRBV28	TRBJ1-2	many	TGTGCCAGCAGTTTAAGGGCCGGACAGGGAGGAGGCTACACCTTC	CASSLRAGQGGGYTF
.	TRBV2	TRBJ2-1	many	TGTGCCAGCAGAGCGACAGTCAACAATGAGCAGTTCTTC	CASRATVNNEQFF
TRBD2	TRBV12-3/TRBV12-4	TRBJ2-3	many	TGTGCCAGCAGTCACCCCCTAGCGGGGGGTAGGACAGATACGCAGTATTTT	CASSHPLAGGRTDTQYF
.	TRBV20-1	TRBJ1-4	.	TGCAGTGCTAGGGGGGCAGCAACTAATGAAAAACTGTTTTTT	CSARGAATNEKLFF
.	TRBV10-2	TRBJ1-1	few	TGCGCCAGCTTGAGCACTGAAGCTTTCTTT	CASLSTEAFF
.	TRBV12-3/TRBV12-4	TRBJ2-5	few	TGTGCCAGCAGTCTGCGGGGAGAGACCCAGTACTTC	CASSLRGETQYF
TRBD1	TRBV29-1	TRBJ1-5	few	TGCAGCGTTAAAGGACAGGGCCCCAATCAGCCCCAGCATTTT	CSVKGQGPNQPQHF
.	TRBV5-4	TRBJ2-3	.	TGTGCCAGCAGCTGGCCTGGGGCCGAGGTTCCCCAGTATTTT	CASSWPGAEVPQYF
.	TRBV6-5	TRBJ1-2	many	TGTGCCAGTTTTGACCTGCGCAGTCCAAACTATGGCTACACCTTC	CASFDLRSPNYGYTF
.	TRBV4-2	TRBJ1-4	many	TGTGCCAGCAGCCAAGATCCCACCAGGAGGAGACTTAATGAAAAACTGTTTTTT	CASSQDPTRRRLNEKLFF
.	TRBV6-5	TRBJ2-3	many	TGTGCCAGCAGTTACTCGCCGAGACAGGGCACAGATACGCAGTATTTT	CASSYSPRQGTDTQYF
.	TRBV5-1	TRBJ2-4	.	TGCGCCAGCAGCTTAGCCTTTGACAGCCAAAAAAACATTCAGTACTTC	CASSLAFDSQKNIQYF
.	TRBV12-3/TRBV12-4	TRBJ1-6	many	TGTGCCAGCAGTTCGGTCCGGACATGGAGCTCCTATAATTCACCCCTCCACTTT	CASSSVRTWSSYNSPLHF